This passage covers 10 T cell receptor beta chains from one sample sequenced in a study of shared clonotypes between healthy human individuals. Repertoires were generated with immunoSEQ multiplex PCR, while TCRdb's copy carries only in-frame clones and drops some. The sample lists about 490,000 clones, approximately 80% occurring once. The sample taken for sequencing was PBMCs. All receptors come from a middle-aged woman in good health. Some clones in this sample may be carry-over from other donors' samples.

This clone occurred a few times. One base away lies a much larger clone, so this may be a sequencing read error. Other DNA sequences in the sample encode the same CDR3. The J gene is TRBJ2-2, the V gene TRBV7-3; D is ambiguous. Trimming removed 3 bases from V and 3 bases from J, with 5 bases in between. Germline CDR1 and CDR2: SGHTA and FQGTGA. This CDR3 is built from 13 residues. In DNA, the CDR3 is TGTGCCAGCAGCTTCACCCACACCGGGGAGCTGTTTTTT. It specifies CASSFTHTGELFF.

The rearrangement links TRBV28 to TRBJ1-1; no clear D gene. CDR3 length: 15 residues. Per the germline V gene, CDR1 is MDHEN and CDR2 is SYDVKM. V was shortened by 3 bases and J by 0 bases, with 11 bases between the two germline ends. The DNA of the CDR3 is TGTGCCAGCAGTTTCTTTTTAGTTCTGAACACTGAAGCTTTCTTT. Amino acids: CASSFFLVLNTEAFF.

The gene calls are TRBV28 and TRBJ1-5, with D uncertain. V lost 3 bases and J 1 base, leaving 7 bases between the germline ends. Germline assignment: CDR1 MDHEN and CDR2 SYDVKM. CDR3 length equals 14 residues. CDR3 residues: CASSFVGSNQPQHF. DNA for the CDR3: TGTGCCAGCAGTTTCGTGGGGAGCAATCAGCCCCAGCATTTT.

This clone was observed a single time. The chain uses TRBV7-9 and TRBJ2-7, with D perhaps TRBD1 (5 bases). Trimming shortened V by 5 bases and J by 6 bases, and 14 bases separated the two germline ends. The length of the CDR3 is 13 residues. The germline V gene has CDR1 SEHNR and CDR2 FQNEAQ (reference sequence). In nucleotides, the CDR3 is TGTGCCAGCAGCCGCCTGCAGGGTGGCGAGCAGTACTTC. Protein sequence: CASSRLQGGEQYF.

This clone has only a few counts. The V gene is TRBV27, the J gene TRBJ2-7; 7 nucleotides align to TRBD2. This CDR3 contains 15 residues. V trimming: 5 bases; J trimming: 3 bases; junction bases outside the gene matches: 10. Per germline, CDR1 MNHEY and CDR2 SMNVEV (reference sequence). The CDR3 loop reads CASSISSSGHYEQYF. CDR3 nucleotide sequence: TGTGCCAGCAGTATCTCATCTAGCGGACACTACGAGCAGTACTTC.

Points on this clone: A read error is likely here: a far larger clone is one base away. In DNA, the CDR3 is TGCGCCAGCAGCCCAAGGGGGGACTCTGGGGCCAACGTCCCGACTTTC. The encoded protein is CASSPRGDSGANVPTF. This chain uses TRBV5-1 with TRBJ2-6; the D gene could be TRBD1 or TRBD2 (6 bases each). The CDR3 is made up of 16 amino acids. Germline-derived CDR1 and CDR2 are SGHRS and YFSETQ.

The gene calls are TRBV19 and TRBJ1-2; TRBD1 aligns across 7 bases. Unmatched junction bases numbered 11, after V lost 6 bases and J lost 4 bases. CDR1 and CDR2 (germline): LNHDA, SQIVND (reference sequence). The CDR3 loop spans 15 amino acids. CDR3 bases: TGTGCCAGTAGCGGACAGGTCGCGGGAGGCTATGGCTACACCTTC. Protein: CASSGQVAGGYGYTF. The variable domain in full, with the rest retrieved from reference TRBV19 and TRBJ1-2, is DGGITQSPKYLFRKEGQNVTLSCEQNLNHDAMYWYRQDPGQGLRLIYYSQIVNDFQKGDIAEGYSVSREKKESFPLTVTSAQKNPTAFYLCASSGQVAGGYGYTFGSGTRLTVV.

The sample holds a few counts of this clone. This chain connects TRBV7-8 to TRBJ2-6; a possible D gene is TRBD1 (6 bases). CDR1 SGHVS and CDR2 FQNEAQ come from the germline V gene. Trimming shortened V by 1 base and J by 0 bases, and 10 bases separated the two germline ends. This CDR3 region has 17 residues. The chain's CDR3 is CASSLGGRSSGANVLTF. In DNA, the CDR3 is TGTGCCAGCAGCTTAGGGGGGCGGAGCTCTGGGGCCAACGTCCTGACTTTC.

The rearrangement uses TRBV19 and TRBJ2-7; 8 positions match TRBD1. CDR1 and CDR2 (germline): LNHDA, SQIVND (reference sequence). J gave up 4 bases and V 4 bases, and 3 bases lay outside the gene matches. The CDR3 has 13 amino acids. CDR3 residues: CASSRGQEYEQYF. DNA for the CDR3: TGTGCCAGTAGTAGGGGACAGGAGTACGAGCAGTACTTC.

Only one count was recorded for this clone. CDR3 sequence reads: CASSKSGGYGYTF. As DNA, the CDR3 is TGTGCCAGCAGCAAAAGTGGGGGTTATGGCTACACCTTC. The V gene is TRBV7-8, the J gene TRBJ1-2, with TRBD1 as a possible D gene (5 bases). The CDR3 extends over 13 amino acids. Germline CDR1 SGHVS, CDR2 FQNEAQ. V was shortened by 5 bases and J by 5 bases, with 12 bases between the two germline ends. The whole variable domain, filled in from reference TRBV7-8 and TRBJ1-2, reads GAGVSQSPRYKVAKRGQDVALRCDPISGHVSLFWYQQALGQGPEFLTYFQNEAQLDKSGLPSDRFFAERPEGSVSTLKIQRTQQEDSAVYLCASSKSGGYGYTFGSGTRLTVV.